A single sample is the source of the 4 T cell receptor beta chains below, sequenced in a study of blood T cell repertoires in COVID-19. TCRdb keeps only in-frame clones here, not all; method: immunoSEQ multiplex PCR. The data contain 130,000 to 150,000 clones, around 90% of them singletons. The sample comprised PBMCs or T cells enriched from blood (not recorded which). The source of these receptors is a woman aged 40 to 50 who had been exposed to COVID-19.

This chain connects TRBV11-2 to TRBJ1-2; a weak D match, TRBD1 (5 bases). The CDR3 sequence is 14 residues long. Looked up from germline, CDR1 is SGHAT and CDR2 is FQNNGV. V was clipped by 3 bases and J by 2 bases, with 10 bases between them. The CDR3 coding sequence is TGTGCCAGCAGCTTTACCCGGGGGAACTATGGCTACACCTTC. This codes for CASSFTRGNYGYTF.

V is TRBV6-5 and J is TRBJ2-3; 11 bases are shared with TRBD2. The V gene end was trimmed by 6 bases and the J gene end by 3 bases; junction bases not matched to a gene: 5. Germline V gene data show CDR1 as MNHEY and CDR2 as SVGAGI. The CDR3 runs 15 residues. In DNA, the CDR3 is TGTGCCAGCAGAGTTAGCGGGAGGGGGACAGATACGCAGTATTTT. It codes for CASRVSGRGTDTQYF.

V and J are TRBV7-2 and TRBJ2-5, with 10 positions matching TRBD2. This CDR3 contains 15 residues. Germline CDR1 reads SGHTA; CDR2 reads FQGNSA. The trim removed 2 bases at V and 4 bases at J, leaving 4 bases unmatched. The CDR3 here is CASSLLAGVGETQYF. CDR3 DNA: TGTGCCAGCAGCTTACTAGCGGGAGTGGGAGAGACCCAGTACTTC.

The chain recombines TRBV6-5 with TRBJ1-5, with TRBD1 as a possible D gene (5 bases). V dropped 2 bases and J dropped 4 bases, with 6 bases sitting between them. Germline-derived CDR1 and CDR2 are MNHEY and SVGAGI. The CDR3 runs to 13 residues. CDR3 in amino acids: CASSYDRNQPQHF. The CDR3 DNA sequence: TGTGCCAGCAGTTACGACAGAAATCAGCCCCAGCATTTT.